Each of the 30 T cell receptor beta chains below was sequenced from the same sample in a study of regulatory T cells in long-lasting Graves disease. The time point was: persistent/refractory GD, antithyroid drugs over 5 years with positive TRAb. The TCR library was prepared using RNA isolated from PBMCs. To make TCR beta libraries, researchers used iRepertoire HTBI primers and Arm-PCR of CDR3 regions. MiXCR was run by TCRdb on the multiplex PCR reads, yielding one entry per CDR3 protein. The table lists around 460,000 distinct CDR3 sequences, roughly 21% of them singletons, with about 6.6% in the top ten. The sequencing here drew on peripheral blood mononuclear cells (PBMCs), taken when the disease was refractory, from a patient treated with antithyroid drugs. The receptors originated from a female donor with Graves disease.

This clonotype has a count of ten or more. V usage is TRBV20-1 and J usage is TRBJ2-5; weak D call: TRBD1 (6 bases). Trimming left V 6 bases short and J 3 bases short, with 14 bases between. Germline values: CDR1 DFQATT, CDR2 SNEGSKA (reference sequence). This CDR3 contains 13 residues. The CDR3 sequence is CSAEGQSEETQYF. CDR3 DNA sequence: TGCAGTGCCGAAGGACAGTCCGAAGAGACCCAGTACTTC.

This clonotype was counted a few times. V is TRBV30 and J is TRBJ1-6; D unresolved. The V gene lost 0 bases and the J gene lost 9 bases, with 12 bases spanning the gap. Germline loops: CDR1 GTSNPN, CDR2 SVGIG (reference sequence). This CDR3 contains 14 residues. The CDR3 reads CAWSVPLVGSPLHF. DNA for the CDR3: TGTGCCTGGAGTGTACCTCTAGTTGGTTCACCCCTCCACTTT.

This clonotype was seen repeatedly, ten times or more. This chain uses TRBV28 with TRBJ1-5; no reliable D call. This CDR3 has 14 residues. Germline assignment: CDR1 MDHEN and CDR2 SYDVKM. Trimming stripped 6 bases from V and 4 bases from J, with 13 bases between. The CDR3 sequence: CASSLTYRNQPQHF. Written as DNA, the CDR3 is TGTGCCAGCAGCCTAACGTACAGAAATCAGCCCCAGCATTTT.

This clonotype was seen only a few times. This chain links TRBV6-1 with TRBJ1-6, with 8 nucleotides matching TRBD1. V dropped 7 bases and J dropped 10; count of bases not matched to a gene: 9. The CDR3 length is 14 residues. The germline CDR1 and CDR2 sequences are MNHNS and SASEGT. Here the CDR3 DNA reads TGTGCCAGCATCCAAGGGGACAGGAGGTCACCCCTCCACTTT. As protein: CASIQGDRRSPLHF.

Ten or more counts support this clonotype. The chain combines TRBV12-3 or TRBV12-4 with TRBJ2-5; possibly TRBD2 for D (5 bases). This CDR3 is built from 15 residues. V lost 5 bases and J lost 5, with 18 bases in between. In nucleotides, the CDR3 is TGTGCCAGCAGTCGATCTGGACTTCCGTGGGAGACCCAGTACTTC. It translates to CASSRSGLPWETQYF.

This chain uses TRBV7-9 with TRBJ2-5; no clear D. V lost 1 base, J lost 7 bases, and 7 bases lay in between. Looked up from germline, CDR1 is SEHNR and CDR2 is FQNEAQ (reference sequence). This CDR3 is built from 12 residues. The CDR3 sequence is CASSLVGVTQYF. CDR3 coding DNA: TGTGCCAGCAGCTTAGTAGGTGTGACCCAGTACTTC.

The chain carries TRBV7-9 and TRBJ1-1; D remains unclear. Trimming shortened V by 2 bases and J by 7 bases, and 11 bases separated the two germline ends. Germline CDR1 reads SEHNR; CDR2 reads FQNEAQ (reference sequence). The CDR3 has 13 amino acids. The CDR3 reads CASSLFVPDEAFF. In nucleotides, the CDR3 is TGTGCCAGCAGCTTATTTGTGCCAGATGAAGCTTTCTTT.

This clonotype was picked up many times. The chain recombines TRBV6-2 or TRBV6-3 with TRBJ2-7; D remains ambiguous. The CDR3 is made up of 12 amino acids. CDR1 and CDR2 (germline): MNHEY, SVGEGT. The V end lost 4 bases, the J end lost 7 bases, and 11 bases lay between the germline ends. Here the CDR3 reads CASSWTVQEQYF. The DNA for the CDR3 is TGTGCCAGCAGTTGGACGGTTCAGGAGCAGTACTTC.

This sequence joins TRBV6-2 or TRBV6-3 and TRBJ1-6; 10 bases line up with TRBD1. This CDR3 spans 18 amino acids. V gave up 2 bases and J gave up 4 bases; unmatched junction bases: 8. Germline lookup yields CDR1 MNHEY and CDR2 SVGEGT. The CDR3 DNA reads TGTGCCAGCAGTTACGGGACAGGGGCCGGGGTTTATAATTCACCCCTCCACTTT. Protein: CASSYGTGAGVYNSPLHF.

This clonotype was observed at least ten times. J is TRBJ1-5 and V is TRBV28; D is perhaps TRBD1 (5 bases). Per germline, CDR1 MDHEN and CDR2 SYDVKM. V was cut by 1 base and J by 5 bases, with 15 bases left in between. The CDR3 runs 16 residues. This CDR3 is CASSLSGQGADQPQHF. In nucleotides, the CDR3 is TGTGCCAGCAGTTTATCCGGGCAAGGGGCCGATCAGCCCCAGCATTTT.

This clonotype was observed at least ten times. CDR3 region: CASSLGQGTEAFF. CDR3 nucleotide sequence: TGTGCCAGCAGCTTGGGACAGGGGACTGAAGCTTTCTTT. V gene TRBV7-2 combines with J gene TRBJ1-1; 10 bases agree with TRBD1. The V segment lost 3 bases and the J segment 5 bases; nucleotides outside the gene matches: 0. Germline loops: CDR1 SGHTA, CDR2 FQGNSA. The length of the CDR3 is 13 residues.

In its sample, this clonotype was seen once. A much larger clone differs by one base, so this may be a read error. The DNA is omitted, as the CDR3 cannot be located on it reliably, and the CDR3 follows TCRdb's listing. The CDR3 reads CASILAPGAQDYEQYF. This chain links TRBV25-1 with TRBJ2-7; TRBD1 is the table's D call, not checked against the DNA. Germline V gene sequence: CDR1 MGHDK, CDR2 SYGVNS. The length of the CDR3 is 16 amino acids, counting both ends.

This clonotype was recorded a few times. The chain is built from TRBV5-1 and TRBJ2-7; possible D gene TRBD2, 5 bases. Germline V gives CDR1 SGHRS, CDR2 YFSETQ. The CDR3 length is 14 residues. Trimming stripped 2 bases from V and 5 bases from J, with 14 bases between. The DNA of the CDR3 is TGCGCCAGCAGCTTCAGGACTTCAAGCGACGAGCAGTACTTC. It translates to CASSFRTSSDEQYF. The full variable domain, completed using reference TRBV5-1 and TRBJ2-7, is KAGVTQTPRYLIKTRGQQVTLSCSPISGHRSVSWYQQTPGQGLQFLFEYFSETQRNKGNFPGRFSGRQFSNSRSEMNVSTLELGDSALYLCASSFRTSSDEQYFGPGTRLTVT.

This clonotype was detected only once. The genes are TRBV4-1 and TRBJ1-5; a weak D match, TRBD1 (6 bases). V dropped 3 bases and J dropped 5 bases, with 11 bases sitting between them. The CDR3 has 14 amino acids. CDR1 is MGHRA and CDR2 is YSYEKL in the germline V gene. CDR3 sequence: CASSHLGGDQPQHF. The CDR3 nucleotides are TGCGCCAGCAGCCACCTAGGGGGGGATCAGCCCCAGCATTTT.

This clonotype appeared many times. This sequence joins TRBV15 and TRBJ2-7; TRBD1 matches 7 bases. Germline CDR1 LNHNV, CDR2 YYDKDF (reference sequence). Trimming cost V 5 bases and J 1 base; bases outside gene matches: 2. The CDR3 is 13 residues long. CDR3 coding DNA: TGTGCCACCAGCGCGACAGGGTCCTACGAGCAGTACTTC. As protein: CATSATGSYEQYF.

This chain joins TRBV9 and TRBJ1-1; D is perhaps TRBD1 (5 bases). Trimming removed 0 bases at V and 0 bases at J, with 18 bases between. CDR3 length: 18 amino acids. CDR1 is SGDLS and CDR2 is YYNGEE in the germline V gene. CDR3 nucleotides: TGTGCCAGCAGCGTAGCGGCCGGGGAGTGGGGCTTGAACACTGAAGCTTTCTTT. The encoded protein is CASSVAAGEWGLNTEAFF.

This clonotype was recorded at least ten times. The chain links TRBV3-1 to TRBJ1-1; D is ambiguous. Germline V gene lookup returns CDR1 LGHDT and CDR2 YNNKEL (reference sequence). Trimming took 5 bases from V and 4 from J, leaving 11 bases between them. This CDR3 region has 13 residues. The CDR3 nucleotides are TGTGCCAGCAGCGGCGACCTCGGCACTGAAGCTTTCTTT. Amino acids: CASSGDLGTEAFF.

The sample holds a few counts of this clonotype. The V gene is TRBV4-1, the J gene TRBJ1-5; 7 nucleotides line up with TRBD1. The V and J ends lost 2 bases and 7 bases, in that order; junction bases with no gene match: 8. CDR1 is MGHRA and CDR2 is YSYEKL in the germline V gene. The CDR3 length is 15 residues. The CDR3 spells CASSQPRQGGQPQHF. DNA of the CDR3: TGCGCCAGCAGCCAACCTCGACAGGGAGGACAGCCCCAGCATTTT.

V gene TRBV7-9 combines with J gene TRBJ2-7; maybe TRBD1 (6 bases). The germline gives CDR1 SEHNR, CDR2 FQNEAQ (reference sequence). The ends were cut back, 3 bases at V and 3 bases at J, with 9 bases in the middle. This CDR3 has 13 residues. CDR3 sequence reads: CASSFGTFYEQYF. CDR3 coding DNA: TGTGCCAGCAGCTTCGGGACATTCTACGAGCAGTACTTC.

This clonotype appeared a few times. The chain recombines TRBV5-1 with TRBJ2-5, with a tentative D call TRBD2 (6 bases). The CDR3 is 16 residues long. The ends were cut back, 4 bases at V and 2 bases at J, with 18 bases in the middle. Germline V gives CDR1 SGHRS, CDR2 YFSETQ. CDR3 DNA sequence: TGCGCCAGCAGCCTTGGGTCTAGCGTATCACAAGAGACCCAGTACTTC. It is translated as CASSLGSSVSQETQYF.

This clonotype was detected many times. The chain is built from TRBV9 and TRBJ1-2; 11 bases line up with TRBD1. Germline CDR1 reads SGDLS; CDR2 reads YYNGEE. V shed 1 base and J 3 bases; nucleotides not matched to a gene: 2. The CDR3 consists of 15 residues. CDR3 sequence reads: CASSVRDRGDYGYTF. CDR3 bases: TGTGCCAGCAGCGTAAGGGACAGGGGGGACTATGGCTACACCTTC.

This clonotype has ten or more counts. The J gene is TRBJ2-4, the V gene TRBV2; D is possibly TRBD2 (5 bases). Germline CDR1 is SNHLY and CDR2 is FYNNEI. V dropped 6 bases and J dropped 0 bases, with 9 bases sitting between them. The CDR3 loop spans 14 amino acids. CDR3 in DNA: TGTGCCAGCAGAATCGGGGTAGCCAAAAACATTCAGTACTTC. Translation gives CASRIGVAKNIQYF. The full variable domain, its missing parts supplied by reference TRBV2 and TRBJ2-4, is EPEVTQTPSHQVTQMGQEVILRCVPISNHLYFYWYRQILGQKVEFLVSFYNNEISEKSEIFDDQFSVERPDGSNFTLKIRSTKLEDSAMYFCASRIGVAKNIQYFGAGTRLSVL.

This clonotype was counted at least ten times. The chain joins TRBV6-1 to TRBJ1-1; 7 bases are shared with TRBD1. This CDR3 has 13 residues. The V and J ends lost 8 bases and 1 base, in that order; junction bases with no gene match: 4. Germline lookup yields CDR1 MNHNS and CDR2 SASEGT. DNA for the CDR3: TGTGCCAGCTCAGACAGGGAGAACACTGAAGCTTTCTTT. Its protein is CASSDRENTEAFF.

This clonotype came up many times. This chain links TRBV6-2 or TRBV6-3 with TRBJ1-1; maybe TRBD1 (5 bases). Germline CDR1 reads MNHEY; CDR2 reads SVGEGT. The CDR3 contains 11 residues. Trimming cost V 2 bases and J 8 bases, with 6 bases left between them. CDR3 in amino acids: CASSYRGEAFF. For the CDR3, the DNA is TGTGCCAGCAGTTACAGGGGCGAAGCTTTCTTT.

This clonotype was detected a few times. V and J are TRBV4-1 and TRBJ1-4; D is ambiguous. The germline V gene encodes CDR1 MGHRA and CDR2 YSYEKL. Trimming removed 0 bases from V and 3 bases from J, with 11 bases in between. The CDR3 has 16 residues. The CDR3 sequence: CASSQDAASSNEKLFF. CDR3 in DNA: TGCGCCAGCAGCCAAGATGCGGCGTCCTCTAATGAAAAACTGTTTTTT.

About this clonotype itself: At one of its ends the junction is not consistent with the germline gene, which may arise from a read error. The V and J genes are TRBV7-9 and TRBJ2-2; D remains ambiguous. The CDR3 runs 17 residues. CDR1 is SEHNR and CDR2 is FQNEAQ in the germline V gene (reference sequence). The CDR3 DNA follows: TGTGCCGGCAGCCCATCAAGGTGGCAGCCCAACACCGGGGAGCTGTTTTTT. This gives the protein CAGSPSRWQPNTGELFF.

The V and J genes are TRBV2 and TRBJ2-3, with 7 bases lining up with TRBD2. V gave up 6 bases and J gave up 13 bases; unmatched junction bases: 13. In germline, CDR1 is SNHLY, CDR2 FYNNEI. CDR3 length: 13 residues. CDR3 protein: CASRPNSPREEYF. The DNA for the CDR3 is TGTGCCAGCAGGCCCAACTCGCCACGGGAGGAGTATTTT.

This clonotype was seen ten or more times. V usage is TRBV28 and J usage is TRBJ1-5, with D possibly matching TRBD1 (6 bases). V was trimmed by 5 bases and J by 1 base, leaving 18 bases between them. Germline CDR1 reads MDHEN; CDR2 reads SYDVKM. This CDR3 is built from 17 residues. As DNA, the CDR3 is TGTGCCAGCAGTAAACAGGGCATCAGGAGAAGCAATCAGCCCCAGCATTTT. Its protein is CASSKQGIRRSNQPQHF.

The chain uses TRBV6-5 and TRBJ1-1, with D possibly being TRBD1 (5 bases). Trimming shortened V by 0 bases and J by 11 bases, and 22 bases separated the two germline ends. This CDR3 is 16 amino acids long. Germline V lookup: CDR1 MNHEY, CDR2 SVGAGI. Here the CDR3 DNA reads TGTGCCAGCAGTTACTCGAATGTCCCGGCGGGGGACTTGGCTTTCTTT. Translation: CASSYSNVPAGDLAFF.

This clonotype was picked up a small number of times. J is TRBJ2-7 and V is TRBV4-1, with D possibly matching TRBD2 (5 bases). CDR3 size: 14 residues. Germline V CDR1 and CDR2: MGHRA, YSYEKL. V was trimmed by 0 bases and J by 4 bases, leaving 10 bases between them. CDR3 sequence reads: CASSQDVQRYEQYF. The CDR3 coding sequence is TGCGCCAGCAGCCAAGATGTTCAGCGGTACGAGCAGTACTTC.